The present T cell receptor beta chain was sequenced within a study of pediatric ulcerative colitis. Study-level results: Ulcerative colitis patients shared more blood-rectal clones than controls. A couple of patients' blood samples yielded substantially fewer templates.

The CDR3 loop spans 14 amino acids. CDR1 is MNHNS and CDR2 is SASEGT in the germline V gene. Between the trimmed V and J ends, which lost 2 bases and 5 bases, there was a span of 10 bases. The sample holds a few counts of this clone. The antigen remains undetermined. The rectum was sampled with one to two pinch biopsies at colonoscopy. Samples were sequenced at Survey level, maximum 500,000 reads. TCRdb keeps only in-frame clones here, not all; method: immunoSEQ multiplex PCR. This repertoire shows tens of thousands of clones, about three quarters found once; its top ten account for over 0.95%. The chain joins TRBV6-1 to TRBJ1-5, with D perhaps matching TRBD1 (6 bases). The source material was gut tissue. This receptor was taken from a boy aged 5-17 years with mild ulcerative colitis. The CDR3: CASSERGGHQPQHF. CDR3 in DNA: TGTGCCAGCAGTGAACGGGGGGGGCATCAGCCCCAGCATTTT.